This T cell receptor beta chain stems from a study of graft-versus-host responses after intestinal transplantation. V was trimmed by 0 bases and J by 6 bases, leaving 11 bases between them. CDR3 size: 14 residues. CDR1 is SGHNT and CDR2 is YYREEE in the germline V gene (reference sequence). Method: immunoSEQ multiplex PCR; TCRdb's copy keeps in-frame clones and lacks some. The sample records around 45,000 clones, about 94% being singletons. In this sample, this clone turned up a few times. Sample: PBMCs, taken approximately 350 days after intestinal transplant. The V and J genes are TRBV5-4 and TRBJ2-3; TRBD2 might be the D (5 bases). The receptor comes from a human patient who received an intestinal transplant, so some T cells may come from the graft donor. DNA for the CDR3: TGTGCCAGCAGCTTGGGAAACAGAGGGGATACGCAGTATTTT. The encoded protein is CASSLGNRGDTQYF.